Shown below are 28 T cell receptor beta chains from a single sample sequenced in a study of T cells after posttransplantation cyclophosphamide. Treatment was busulfan-fludarabine conditioning, a marrow graft, and cyclophosphamide on days +3 and +4. The assay was immunoSEQ multiplex PCR, and TCRdb's table has in-frame clones only and misses some. This sample has roughly 19,000 clones, with 87% found just once. The material was PBMCs, obtained after allogeneic stem cell transplant with posttransplant cyclophosphamide. These receptors all come from a female patient in her forties or fifties who received an allogeneic stem cell transplant from a related donor, was CMV-positive, and had no GVHD. Some T cells could come from the graft donor.

In its sample, this clone was seen once. The chain recombines TRBV9 with TRBJ1-2, with 12 bases matching TRBD1. The V and J ends lost 2 bases and 7 bases, in that order; junction bases with no gene match: 9. Germline V lookup: CDR1 SGDLS, CDR2 YYNGEE. This CDR3 is built from 16 residues. The CDR3 DNA reads TGTGCCAGCAGCGTCCGTACGGGACAGGGGGCGGGTGGCTACACCTTC. Residues: CASSVRTGQGAGGYTF.

V is TRBV7-2 and J is TRBJ1-4, with D hard to call. Germline V gene data show CDR1 as SGHTA and CDR2 as FQGNSA. The V and J ends lost 1 base and 7 bases respectively, with 7 bases between them. The CDR3 is 13 amino acids. CDR3 amino acids: CASSLESGEKLFF. CDR3 bases: TGTGCCAGCAGCTTAGAGTCAGGTGAAAAACTGTTTTTT.

The chain couples TRBV30 to TRBJ1-1, with 9 bases that match TRBD1. Germline V gene sequence: CDR1 GTSNPN, CDR2 SVGIG (reference sequence). The V gene end was trimmed by 2 bases and the J gene end by 3 bases; junction bases not matched to a gene: 7. The CDR3 has 15 amino acids. The CDR3 DNA reads TGTGCCTGGAGTCGTCCCGGGACAGGGTACACTGAAGCTTTCTTT. It encodes CAWSRPGTGYTEAFF.

As to this clone: A read error may account for a junction end that differs from germline. The rearrangement links TRBV7-7 to TRBJ2-1; D perhaps matches TRBD1 (5 bases). The CDR3 runs to 17 residues. CDR1 SSHAT and CDR2 FNYEAQ come from the germline V gene (reference sequence). CDR3 loop: CASSQGTAQGLYNEQFF. CDR3 in DNA: TGTGCTAGCAGCCAGGGTACAGCGCAGGGCCTTTACAATGAGCAGTTCTTC.

This chain uses TRBV18 with TRBJ2-2; TRBD1 matches at 9 bases. The CDR3 totals 15 residues. V lost 3 bases and J lost 6; bases outside the gene matches: 5. Looked up from germline, CDR1 is KGHSH and CDR2 is LQKENI. The CDR3 is CASSPWDRASGELFF. The CDR3 DNA reads as TGTGCCAGCTCACCCTGGGACAGGGCATCCGGGGAGCTGTTTTTT.

This chain links TRBV7-9 with TRBJ2-3; D is perhaps TRBD2 (5 bases). This CDR3 contains 18 residues. Trimming pared 1 base from V and 6 bases from J, leaving 23 bases between. CDR1 is SEHNR, CDR2 FQNEAQ, per germline (reference sequence). The chain's CDR3 is CASSLEPPRLARVDTQYF. The CDR3 nucleotides read TGTGCCAGCAGCTTAGAACCCCCGCGGCTAGCTCGGGTGGATACGCAGTATTTT. The full variable domain, rest sourced from reference TRBV7-9 and TRBJ2-3, is DTGVSQNPRHKITKRGQNVTFRCDPISEHNRLYWYRQTLGQGPEFLTYFQNEAQLEKSRLLSDRFSAERPKGSFSTLEIQRTEQGDSAMYLCASSLEPPRLARVDTQYFGPGTRLTVL.

The chain couples TRBV4-2 to TRBJ2-7, with a weak D call TRBD1 (6 bases). CDR1 is LGHNA, CDR2 YNFKEQ, per germline. V lost 1 base to trimming and J lost 2 bases, with 12 bases between them. This CDR3 comprises 15 residues. CDR3 nucleotides: TGTGCCAGCAGCCAAGCCGCAGGGGAAACCTACGAGCAGTACTTC. Its protein product is CASSQAAGETYEQYF.

The chain couples TRBV10-3 to TRBJ2-3, with TRBD2 identical over 7 bases. With 7 bases clipped from V and 0 bases from J, the junction kept 7 bases outside the gene matches. Germline V gene sequence: CDR1 ENHRY, CDR2 SYGVKD. The CDR3 is made up of 15 amino acids. In DNA, the CDR3 is TGTGCCATCACCTCGGGACTACAGAGCACAGATACGCAGTATTTT. Its protein product is CAITSGLQSTDTQYF.

This chain uses TRBV5-1 with TRBJ1-1; possible D gene TRBD1, 5 bases. CDR1 is SGHRS, CDR2 YFSETQ, per germline. The CDR3 has 16 residues. V lost 3 bases to trimming and J lost 1 base, with 16 bases between them. CDR3 nucleotides: TGCGCCAGCAGCTACGACAGCCCAAGTCGGAACACTGAAGCTTTCTTT. It yields the protein CASSYDSPSRNTEAFF.

The chain has TRBV28 and TRBJ2-5; D may be TRBD2 (6 bases). V gave up 8 bases and J gave up 4 bases, with 17 bases separating them. The germline V gene has CDR1 MDHEN and CDR2 SYDVKM. The CDR3 is 14 residues long. CDR3 sequence reads: CASGPHGRGETQYF. The CDR3 coding sequence is TGTGCCAGCGGACCCCATGGGCGGGGAGAGACCCAGTACTTC.

The CDR3 nucleotides are TGTGCCAGCAGCTTGGTAGCGGGAGACCACAATGAGCAGTTCTTC. Its protein product is CASSLVAGDHNEQFF. This chain connects TRBV5-4 to TRBJ2-1; 9 nucleotides align to TRBD2. This CDR3 has 15 residues. Trimming cost V 0 bases and J 5 bases; bases outside gene matches: 3. The V gene's germline CDR1 is SGHNT and CDR2 YYREEE (reference sequence). Full variable domain (missing parts from reference TRBV5-4 and TRBJ2-1): ETGVTQSPTHLIKTRGQQVTLRCSSQSGHNTVSWYQQALGQGPQFIFQYYREEENGRGNFPPRFSGLQFPNYSSELNVNALELDDSALYLCASSLVAGDHNEQFFGPGTRLTVL.

The V and J genes are TRBV7-2 and TRBJ2-3; TRBD2 aligns across 10 bases. V shed 1 base, J shed 2 bases, and the junction held 6 bases outside the gene matches. Per the germline V gene, CDR1 is SGHTA and CDR2 is FQGNSA. The CDR3 is 17 amino acids. CDR3 region: CASSLVVLAGTTDTQYF. The CDR3 DNA reads TGTGCCAGCAGCTTAGTAGTACTAGCGGGAACCACAGATACGCAGTATTTT.

The V gene is TRBV10-3, the J gene TRBJ2-1; the match to TRBD2 covers 7 bases. The germline gives CDR1 ENHRY, CDR2 SYGVKD. The trim removed 0 bases at V and 5 bases at J, leaving 4 bases unmatched. The CDR3 sequence is 15 residues long. In DNA, the CDR3 is TGTGCCATCAGTGAGTCCCCACGGGGGGACAATGAGCAGTTCTTC. Protein product: CAISESPRGDNEQFF.

A few counts support this clone. This chain uses TRBV18 with TRBJ1-1; no reliable D call. The CDR3 is 13 residues long. V shed 6 bases and J shed 1 base, with 9 bases lying between them. CDR1 and CDR2 from the germline V gene are KGHSH and LQKENI. CDR3 protein: CASSEGENTEAFF. DNA for the CDR3: TGTGCCAGCTCGGAGGGTGAGAACACTGAAGCTTTCTTT.

Comment on this clone: The junction departs from the called germline gene at one end, perhaps through a read error. The chain recombines TRBV7-9 with TRBJ1-6; no clear D gene. This CDR3 is 12 amino acids long. Germline CDR1 is SEHNR and CDR2 is FQNEAQ (reference sequence). CDR3 DNA: TGTGCCAGCAGCTCCGATAATTCACCCCTCCACTTT. Protein product: CASSSDNSPLHF.

The CDR3 is CASSLIPQGATEAFF. The CDR3 region has the DNA TGTGCCAGCAGCTTAATTCCCCAGGGGGCGACTGAAGCTTTCTTT. The rearrangement joins TRBV7-9 to TRBJ1-1; TRBD1 aligns across 8 bases. CDR3 length equals 15 residues. Unmatched junction bases numbered 7, after V lost 2 bases and J lost 5 bases. The germline V gene has CDR1 SEHNR and CDR2 FQNEAQ (reference sequence).

V gene TRBV18 combines with J gene TRBJ2-7; weak D call: TRBD2 (6 bases). The V gene lost 3 bases and the J gene lost 1 base, with 16 bases spanning the gap. Germline CDR1 is KGHSH and CDR2 is LQKENI. This CDR3 has 16 amino acids. CDR3 coding DNA: TGTGCCAGCTCACCCTCCTACGGGAGTACTTCCTACGAGCAGTACTTC. Amino acid sequence: CASSPSYGSTSYEQYF.

The rearrangement joins TRBV4-1 to TRBJ1-3, with a tentative D call TRBD1 (6 bases). This CDR3 comprises 15 residues. Trimming removed 4 bases from V and 6 bases from J, with 16 bases in between. CDR1 MGHRA and CDR2 YSYEKL come from the germline V gene. CDR3 region: CASSPLGQIENTIYF. The CDR3 DNA reads TGCGCCAGCAGCCCCCTCGGACAGATTGAAAACACCATATATTTT.

The CDR3 bases are TGTGCCAGCAGGGGGACAGGTCAAGAGACCCAGTACTTC. Translated, it gives CASRGTGQETQYF. The chain has TRBV4-2 and TRBJ2-5, with 8 bases aligning to TRBD1. This CDR3 is built from 13 residues. Per germline, CDR1 LGHNA and CDR2 YNFKEQ. After removal of 6 bases from V and 2 bases from J, the junction contained 2 bases not matched to a gene.

The rearrangement links TRBV6-6 to TRBJ1-1, with D possibly TRBD1 on 6 matching bases. The CDR3 is 13 residues long. Deletions cut 4 bases from V and 0 bases from J, with 6 bases between. Germline values: CDR1 MNHNY, CDR2 SVGAGI (reference sequence). Written as DNA, the CDR3 is TGTGCCAGCAGTTCAGGGGTGAACACTGAAGCTTTCTTT. Translating gives CASSSGVNTEAFF.

The chain employs TRBV29-1 and TRBJ1-2; D is unresolved. CDR1 is SQVTM, CDR2 ANQGSEA, per germline. Trimming stripped 3 bases from V and 4 bases from J, with 12 bases between. The CDR3 totals 13 residues. The DNA of the CDR3 is TGCAGCGTTGAGTGGGGAGGAGGCTATGGCTACACCTTC. Translation gives CSVEWGGGYGYTF.

The CDR3 DNA reads TGTGCCAGCTCACCGCGAAATCGGGACTGGACCACAGATACGCAGTATTTT. It translates to CASSPRNRDWTTDTQYF. V gene TRBV18 combines with J gene TRBJ2-3; possible D gene TRBD2, 6 bases. Germline V gene data show CDR1 as KGHSH and CDR2 as LQKENI. Between the trimmed V and J ends, which lost 3 bases and 2 bases, there was a span of 18 bases. The CDR3 spans 17 residues.

The genes are TRBV7-2 and TRBJ2-6, with D hard to call. The length of the CDR3 is 16 residues. The V end lost 2 bases, the J end lost 3 bases, and 11 bases lay between the germline ends. The germline V gene encodes CDR1 SGHTA and CDR2 FQGNSA. CDR3 sequence reads: CASSLTYRGGANVLTF. DNA for the CDR3: TGTGCCAGCAGCTTAACTTATCGCGGTGGGGCCAACGTCCTGACTTTC.

This chain joins TRBV7-2 and TRBJ2-5; TRBD2 matches at 7 bases. This CDR3 region has 17 residues. CDR1 SGHTA and CDR2 FQGNSA come from the germline V gene. V was pared by 5 bases and J by 4 bases, with 16 bases of the junction left unmatched. The CDR3 DNA is TGTGCCAGCAGCCCTCCGGCGTGGGGGAGGGCCAGAGAGACCCAGTACTTC. This gives the protein CASSPPAWGRARETQYF. The full variable domain, rest sourced from reference TRBV7-2 and TRBJ2-5, is GAGVSQSPSNKVTEKGKDVELRCDPISGHTALYWYRQSLGQGLEFLIYFQGNSAPDKSGLPSDRFSAERTGGSVSTLTIQRTQQEDSAVYLCASSPPAWGRARETQYFGPGTRLLVL.

The gene calls are TRBV30 and TRBJ2-5; 11 bases align to TRBD2. V gave up 3 bases and J gave up 1 base; unmatched junction bases: 4. This CDR3 region has 15 residues. Germline CDR1 reads GTSNPN; CDR2 reads SVGIG (reference sequence). CDR3 nucleotides: TGTGCCTGGAGATCCGGACTAGCGGGCCAAGAGACCCAGTACTTC. It encodes CAWRSGLAGQETQYF.

The chain has TRBV28 and TRBJ1-2; D is undetermined. Germline V CDR1 and CDR2: MDHEN, SYDVKM. The CDR3 spans 15 residues. The V gene lost 9 bases and the J gene lost 3 bases, with 20 bases spanning the gap. CDR3 region: CASFPFADWDYGYTF. The DNA for the CDR3 is TGTGCCAGTTTCCCTTTCGCCGACTGGGACTATGGCTACACCTTC.

The V gene is TRBV10-3, the J gene TRBJ2-1; D not certain. There are 12 residues in the CDR3. In germline, CDR1 is ENHRY, CDR2 SYGVKD. Trimming stripped 7 bases from V and 10 bases from J, with 14 bases between. Here the CDR3 DNA reads TGTGCCATCAACAATATCCCCGGGGAGCAGTTCTTC. This gives the protein CAINNIPGEQFF.

V usage is TRBV4-3 and J usage is TRBJ2-7; maybe TRBD2 (6 bases). Trimming cost V 0 bases and J 4 bases, with 13 bases left between them. This CDR3 has 15 amino acids. Germline loops: CDR1 LGHNA, CDR2 YSLEER. The CDR3 coding sequence is TGCGCCAGCAGCCAAGAGCGGGGTCTTCCTTACGAGCAGTACTTC. Protein sequence: CASSQERGLPYEQYF.